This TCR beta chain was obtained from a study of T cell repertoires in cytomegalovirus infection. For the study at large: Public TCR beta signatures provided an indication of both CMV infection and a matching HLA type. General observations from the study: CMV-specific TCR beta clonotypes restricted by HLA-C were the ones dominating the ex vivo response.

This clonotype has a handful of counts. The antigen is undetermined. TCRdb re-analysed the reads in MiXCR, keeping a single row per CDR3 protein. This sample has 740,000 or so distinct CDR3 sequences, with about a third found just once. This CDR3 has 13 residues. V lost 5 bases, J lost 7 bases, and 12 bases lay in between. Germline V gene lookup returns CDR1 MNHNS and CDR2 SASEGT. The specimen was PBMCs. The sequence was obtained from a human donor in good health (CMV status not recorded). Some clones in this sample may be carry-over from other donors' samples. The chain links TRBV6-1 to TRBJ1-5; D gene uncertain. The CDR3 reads CASSPMKGQPQHF. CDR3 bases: TGTGCCAGCAGTCCCATGAAGGGCCAGCCCCAGCATTTT.